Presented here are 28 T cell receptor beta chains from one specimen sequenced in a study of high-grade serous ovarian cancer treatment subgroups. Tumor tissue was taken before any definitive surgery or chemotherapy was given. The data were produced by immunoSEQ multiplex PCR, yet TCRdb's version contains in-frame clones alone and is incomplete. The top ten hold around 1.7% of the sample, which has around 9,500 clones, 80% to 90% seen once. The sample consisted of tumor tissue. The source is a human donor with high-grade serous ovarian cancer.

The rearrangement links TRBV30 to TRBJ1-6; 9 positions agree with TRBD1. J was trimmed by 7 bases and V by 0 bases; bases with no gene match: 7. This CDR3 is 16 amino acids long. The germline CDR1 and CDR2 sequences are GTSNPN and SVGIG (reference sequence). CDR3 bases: TGTGCCTGGAGTGTAGCCGGCGGGACAGGGAATTCACCCCTCCACTTT. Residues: CAWSVAGGTGNSPLHF.

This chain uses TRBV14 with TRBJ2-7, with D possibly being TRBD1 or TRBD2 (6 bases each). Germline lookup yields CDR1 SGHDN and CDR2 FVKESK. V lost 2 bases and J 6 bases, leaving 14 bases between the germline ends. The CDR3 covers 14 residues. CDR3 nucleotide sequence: TGTGCCAGCAGCCAATTTGGGGGGCCCAGCGAGCAGTACTTC. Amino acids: CASSQFGGPSEQYF.

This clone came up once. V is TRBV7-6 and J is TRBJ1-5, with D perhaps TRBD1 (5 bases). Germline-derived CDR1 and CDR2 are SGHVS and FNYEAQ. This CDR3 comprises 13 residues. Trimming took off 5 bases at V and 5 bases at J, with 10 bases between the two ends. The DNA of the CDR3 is TGTGCCAGCAGCCCTCAGGGAGATCAGCCCCAGCATTTT. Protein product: CASSPQGDQPQHF.

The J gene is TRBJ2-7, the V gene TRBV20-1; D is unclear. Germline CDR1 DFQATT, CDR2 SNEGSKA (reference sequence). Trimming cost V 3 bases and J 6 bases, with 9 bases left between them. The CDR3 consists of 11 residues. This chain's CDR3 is CSASLRSEQYF. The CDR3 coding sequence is TGCAGTGCTAGTCTCCGGAGCGAGCAGTACTTC.

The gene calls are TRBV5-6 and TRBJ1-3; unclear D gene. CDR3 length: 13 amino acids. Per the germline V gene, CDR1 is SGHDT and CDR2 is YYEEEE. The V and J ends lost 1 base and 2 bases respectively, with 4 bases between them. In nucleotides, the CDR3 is TGTGCCAGCAGCTTGATGGCTGGAAACACCATATATTTT. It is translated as CASSLMAGNTIYF.

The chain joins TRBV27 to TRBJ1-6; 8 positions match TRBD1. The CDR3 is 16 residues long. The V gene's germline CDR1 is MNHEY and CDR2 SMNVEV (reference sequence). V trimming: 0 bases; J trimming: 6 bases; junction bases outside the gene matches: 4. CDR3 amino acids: CASSLSTGQVNSPLHF. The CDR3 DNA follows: TGTGCCAGCAGTTTATCAACGGGACAGGTTAATTCACCCCTCCACTTT.

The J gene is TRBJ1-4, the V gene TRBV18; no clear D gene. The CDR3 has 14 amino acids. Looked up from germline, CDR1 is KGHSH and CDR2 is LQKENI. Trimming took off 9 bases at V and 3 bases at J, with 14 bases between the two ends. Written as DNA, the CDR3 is TGTGCCAGTCGGTTGGGGTCGGCTAATGAAAAACTGTTTTTT. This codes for CASRLGSANEKLFF.

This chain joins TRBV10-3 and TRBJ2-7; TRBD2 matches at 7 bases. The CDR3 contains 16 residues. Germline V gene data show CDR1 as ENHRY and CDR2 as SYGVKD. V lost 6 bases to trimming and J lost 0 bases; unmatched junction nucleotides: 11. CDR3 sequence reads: CAIRSGRRESSYEQYF. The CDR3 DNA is TGTGCCATCAGGTCCGGGAGGCGGGAGAGCTCCTACGAGCAGTACTTC.

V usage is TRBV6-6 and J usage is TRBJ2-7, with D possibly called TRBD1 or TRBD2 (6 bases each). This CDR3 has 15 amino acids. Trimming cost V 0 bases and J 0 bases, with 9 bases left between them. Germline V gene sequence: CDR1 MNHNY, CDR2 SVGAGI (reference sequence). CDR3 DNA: TGTGCCAGCAGTTACTCTTGGGGGGCCTCCTACGAGCAGTACTTC. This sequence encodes CASSYSWGASYEQYF.

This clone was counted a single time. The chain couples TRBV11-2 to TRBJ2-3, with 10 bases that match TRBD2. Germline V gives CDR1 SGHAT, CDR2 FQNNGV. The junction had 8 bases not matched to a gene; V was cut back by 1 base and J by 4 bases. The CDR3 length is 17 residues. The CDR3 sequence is CASSLAASGSFADTQYF. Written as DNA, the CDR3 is TGTGCCAGCAGCTTAGCGGCTAGCGGGAGTTTCGCAGATACGCAGTATTTT.

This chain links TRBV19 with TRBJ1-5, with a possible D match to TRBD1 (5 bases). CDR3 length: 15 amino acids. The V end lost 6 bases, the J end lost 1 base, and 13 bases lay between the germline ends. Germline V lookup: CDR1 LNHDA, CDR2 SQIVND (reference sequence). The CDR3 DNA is TGTGCCAGTAGGCCGCAGGGAGGGAGCAATCAGCCCCAGCATTTT. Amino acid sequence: CASRPQGGSNQPQHF.

DNA of the CDR3: TGTGCCAGCAGTGAGCGGCTCGGCAGGGGAGACACCGGGGAGCTGTTTTTT. It codes for CASSERLGRGDTGELFF. The rearrangement uses TRBV6-1 and TRBJ2-2; possible D gene TRBD1, 6 bases. The CDR3 covers 17 residues. CDR1 is MNHNS, CDR2 SASEGT, per germline. The V end was cut by 3 bases, the J end by 3 bases, with 17 bases between.

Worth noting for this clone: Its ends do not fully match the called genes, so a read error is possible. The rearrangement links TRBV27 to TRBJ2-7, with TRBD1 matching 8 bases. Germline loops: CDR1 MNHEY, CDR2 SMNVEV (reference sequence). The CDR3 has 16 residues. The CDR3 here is CATKRFTGTGIYEQHF. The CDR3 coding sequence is TGTGCCACCAAGCGGTTCACCGGGACAGGTATTTACGAGCAGCACTTC.

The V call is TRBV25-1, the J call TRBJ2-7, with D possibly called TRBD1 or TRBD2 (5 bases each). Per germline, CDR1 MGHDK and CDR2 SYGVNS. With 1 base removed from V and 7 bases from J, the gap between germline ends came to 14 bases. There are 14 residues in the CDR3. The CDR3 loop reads CASSELGATGEQYF. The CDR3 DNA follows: TGTGCCAGCAGTGAATTAGGGGCCACGGGAGAGCAGTACTTC.

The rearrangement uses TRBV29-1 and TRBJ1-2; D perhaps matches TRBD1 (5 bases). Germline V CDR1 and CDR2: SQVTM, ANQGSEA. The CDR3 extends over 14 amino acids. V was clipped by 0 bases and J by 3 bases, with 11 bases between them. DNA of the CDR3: TGCAGCGTTGAAGATGCGGGGGGGGACTATGGCTACACCTTC. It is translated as CSVEDAGGDYGYTF.

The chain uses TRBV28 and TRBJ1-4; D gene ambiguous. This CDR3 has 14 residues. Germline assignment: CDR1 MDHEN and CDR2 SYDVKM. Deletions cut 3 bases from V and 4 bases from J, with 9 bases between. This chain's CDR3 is CASSFMGLNEKLFF. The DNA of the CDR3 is TGTGCCAGCAGTTTTATGGGCCTTAATGAAAAACTGTTTTTT.

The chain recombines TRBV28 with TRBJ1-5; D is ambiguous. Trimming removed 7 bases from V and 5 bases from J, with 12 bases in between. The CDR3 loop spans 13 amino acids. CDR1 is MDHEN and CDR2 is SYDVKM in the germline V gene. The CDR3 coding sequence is TGTGCCAGCATGGTGGGAGGCTATCAGCCCCAGCATTTT. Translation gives CASMVGGYQPQHF.

The CDR3: CASKRSTDTQYF. The CDR3 bases are TGTGCCAGCAAGAGATCCACAGATACGCAGTATTTT. The chain couples TRBV28 to TRBJ2-3; D is unresolved. The CDR3 runs 12 residues. Germline CDR1 and CDR2: MDHEN and SYDVKM. Trimming removed 7 bases from V and 2 bases from J, with 7 bases in between.

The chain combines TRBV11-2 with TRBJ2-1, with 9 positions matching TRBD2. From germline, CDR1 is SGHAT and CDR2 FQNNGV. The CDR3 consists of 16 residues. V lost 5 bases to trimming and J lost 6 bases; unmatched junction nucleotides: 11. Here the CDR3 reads CASSPVAGVISNEQFF. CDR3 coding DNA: TGTGCCAGCAGCCCCGTAGCGGGAGTAATTTCCAATGAGCAGTTCTTC.

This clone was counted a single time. The CDR3 nucleotides are TGTGCCAGCTCACCATTGGGAACGAACACAGATACGCAGTATTTT. Translated: CASSPLGTNTDTQYF. J is TRBJ2-3 and V is TRBV18; D is uncertain. The CDR3 has 15 residues. Germline-derived CDR1 and CDR2 are KGHSH and LQKENI. Trimming took off 2 bases at V and 2 bases at J, with 11 bases between the two ends. Variable domain in full (rest from reference TRBV18 and TRBJ2-3): NAGVMQNPRHLVRRRGQEARLRCSPMKGHSHVYWYRQLPEEGLKFMVYLQKENIIDESGMPKERFSAEFPKEGPSILRIQQVVRGDSAAYFCASSPLGTNTDTQYFGPGTRLTVL.

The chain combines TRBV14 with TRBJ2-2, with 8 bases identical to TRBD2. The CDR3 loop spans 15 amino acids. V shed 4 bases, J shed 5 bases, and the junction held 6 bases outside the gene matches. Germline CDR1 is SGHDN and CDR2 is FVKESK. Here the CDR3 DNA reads TGTGCCAGCAGCCCTCCCGGGACTAGTACCGGGGAGCTGTTTTTT. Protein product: CASSPPGTSTGELFF.

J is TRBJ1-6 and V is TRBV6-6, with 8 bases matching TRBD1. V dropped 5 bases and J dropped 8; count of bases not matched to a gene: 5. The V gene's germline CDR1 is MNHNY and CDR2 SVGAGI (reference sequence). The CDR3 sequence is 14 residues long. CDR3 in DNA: TGTGCCAGCAGTGCGACAGGGGAGCATTCACCCCTCCACTTT. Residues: CASSATGEHSPLHF.

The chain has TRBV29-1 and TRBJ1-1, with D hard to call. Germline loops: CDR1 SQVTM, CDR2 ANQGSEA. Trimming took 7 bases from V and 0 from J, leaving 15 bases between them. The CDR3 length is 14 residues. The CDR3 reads CSAEEVPMNTEAFF. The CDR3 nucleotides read TGCAGCGCCGAGGAGGTACCCATGAACACTGAAGCTTTCTTT.

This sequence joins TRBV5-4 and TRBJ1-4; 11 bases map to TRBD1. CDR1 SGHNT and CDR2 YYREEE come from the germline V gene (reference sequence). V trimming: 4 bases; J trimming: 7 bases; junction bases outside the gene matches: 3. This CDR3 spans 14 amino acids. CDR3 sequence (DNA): TGTGCCAGCAGCCCGGGACAGGGGGGTGAAAAACTGTTTTTT. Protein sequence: CASSPGQGGEKLFF.

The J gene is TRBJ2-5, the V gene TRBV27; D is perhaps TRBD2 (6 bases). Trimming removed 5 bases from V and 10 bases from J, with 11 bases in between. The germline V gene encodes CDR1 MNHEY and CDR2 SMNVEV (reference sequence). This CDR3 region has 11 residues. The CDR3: CASSAGGNQYF. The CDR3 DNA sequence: TGTGCCAGCAGTGCCGGAGGGAACCAGTACTTC.

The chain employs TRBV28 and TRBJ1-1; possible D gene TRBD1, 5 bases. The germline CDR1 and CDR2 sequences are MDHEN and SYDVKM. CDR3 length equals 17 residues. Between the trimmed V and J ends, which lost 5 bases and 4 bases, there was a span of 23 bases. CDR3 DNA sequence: TGTGCCAGCAGTAGGGCGAGGAGGGGCGCGGGGGGCACTGAAGCTTTCTTT. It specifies CASSRARRGAGGTEAFF.

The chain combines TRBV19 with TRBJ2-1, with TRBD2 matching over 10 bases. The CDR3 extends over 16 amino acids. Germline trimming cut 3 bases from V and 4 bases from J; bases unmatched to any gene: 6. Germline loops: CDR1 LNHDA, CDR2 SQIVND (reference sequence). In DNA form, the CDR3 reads TGTGCCAGTAGTATGGCCCGGACTAGCGGATACAATGAGCAGTTCTTC. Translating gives CASSMARTSGYNEQFF.

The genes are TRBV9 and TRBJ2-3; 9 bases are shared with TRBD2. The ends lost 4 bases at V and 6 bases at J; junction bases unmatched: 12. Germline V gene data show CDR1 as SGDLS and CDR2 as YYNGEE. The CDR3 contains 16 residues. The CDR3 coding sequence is TGTGCCAGCAGCCCAGGGGCCCAGCGGGGGGTGGATACGCAGTATTTT. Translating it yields CASSPGAQRGVDTQYF.